These 25 T cell receptor beta chains share one sample of origin, sequenced in a study of OX40 agonist ivuxolimab in advanced cancers. Clones were sequenced by immunoSEQ multiplex PCR, and TCRdb holds only the in-frame ones, with some missing. The profile shows 20,000 to 30,000 clones, approximately 79% of them singletons. The sequencing used CD4+ or CD8+ T cells sorted from blood, collected in a trial of the OX40 agonist ivuxolimab. These receptors came from an adult with an advanced solid tumor such as melanoma, head and neck, liver or kidney cancer.

V gene TRBV27 combines with J gene TRBJ1-6; maybe TRBD1 (6 bases). Germline V gene data show CDR1 as MNHEY and CDR2 as SMNVEV (reference sequence). The CDR3 has 19 residues. With 6 bases removed from V and 6 bases from J, the gap between germline ends came to 27 bases. For the CDR3, the DNA is TGTGCCAGCAGCCCGGAAATCACCACAGGGCCGGTCTTTAATTCACCCCTCCACTTT. It codes for CASSPEITTGPVFNSPLHF.

This clone has only a few counts. The V call is TRBV4-1, the J call TRBJ2-7; D may be TRBD1 (5 bases). Germline loops: CDR1 MGHRA, CDR2 YSYEKL. The CDR3 runs to 15 residues. Deletions cut 3 bases from V and 2 bases from J, with 14 bases between. CDR3 loop: CASSHPYKGTYEQYF. CDR3 nucleotides: TGCGCCAGCAGCCACCCCTACAAGGGGACCTACGAGCAGTACTTC.

This clone occurred a few times. The V and J genes are TRBV4-1 and TRBJ2-3; weak D call: TRBD2 (5 bases). The length of the CDR3 is 14 residues. V gave up 1 base and J gave up 7 bases, with 12 bases separating them. CDR1 is MGHRA, CDR2 YSYEKL, per germline. CDR3 bases: TGCGCCAGCAGCCAAGTGGAACTAGTTTATACGCAGTATTTT. Amino acids: CASSQVELVYTQYF.

The gene calls are TRBV7-9 and TRBJ2-7, with D maybe TRBD1 (7 bases). Germline CDR1 and CDR2: SEHNR and FQNEAQ (reference sequence). V was cut by 5 bases and J by 4 bases, with 15 bases left in between. There are 14 residues in the CDR3. The CDR3 coding sequence is TGTGCCAGCAGCCCAGGAGGGACAGCTTACGAGCAGTACTTC. Translated: CASSPGGTAYEQYF.

This rearrangement joins TRBV11-2 to TRBJ1-6; D gene uncertain. Germline lookup yields CDR1 SGHAT and CDR2 FQNNGV. The CDR3 is 16 residues long. V lost 1 base, J lost 1 base, and 8 bases lay in between. The CDR3 nucleotides are TGTGCCAGCAGCTTAGGTCGCCTTTCCTATAATTCACCCCTCCACTTT. Translating it yields CASSLGRLSYNSPLHF.

This rearrangement joins TRBV2 to TRBJ2-3, with 7 nucleotides matching TRBD1. The CDR3 has 13 residues. J lost 7 bases, V lost 4 bases, and 5 bases had no gene match. Germline loops: CDR1 SNHLY, CDR2 FYNNEI. CDR3: CASSVGTEYTQYF. For the CDR3, the DNA is TGTGCCAGCAGTGTCGGGACAGAGTATACGCAGTATTTT. Looking up the rest from reference TRBV2 and TRBJ2-3 gives the full variable domain: EPEVTQTPSHQVTQMGQEVILRCVPISNHLYFYWYRQILGQKVEFLVSFYNNEISEKSEIFDDQFSVERPDGSNFTLKIRSTKLEDSAMYFCASSVGTEYTQYFGPGTRLTVL.

This clone was counted once. This rearrangement joins TRBV13 to TRBJ2-2, with TRBD2 as a possible D gene (6 bases). CDR1 PRHDT and CDR2 FYEKMQ come from the germline V gene (reference sequence). Trimming left V 10 bases short and J 3 bases short, with 12 bases between. This CDR3 has 13 amino acids. The chain's CDR3 is CATNRGYTGELFF. DNA for the CDR3: TGTGCCACTAACCGGGGGTACACCGGGGAGCTGTTTTTT.

The chain combines TRBV30 with TRBJ1-1, with D possibly matching TRBD1 (6 bases). Germline V gene sequence: CDR1 GTSNPN, CDR2 SVGIG (reference sequence). Trimming pared 1 base from V and 8 bases from J, leaving 17 bases between. This CDR3 spans 14 amino acids. The CDR3 here is CAWSERGFLAEAFF. CDR3 DNA: TGTGCCTGGAGTGAGAGGGGGTTCCTAGCGGAAGCTTTCTTT.

This clone was found a few times. The gene calls are TRBV6-5 and TRBJ1-1, with D unclear. The V end was cut by 10 bases, the J end by 3 bases, with 9 bases between. The CDR3 consists of 11 residues. Looked up from germline, CDR1 is MNHEY and CDR2 is SVGAGI. CDR3 loop: CAIRRDTEAFF. CDR3 nucleotide sequence: TGTGCCATCAGGAGGGACACTGAAGCTTTCTTT.

The V and J genes are TRBV4-1 and TRBJ2-1; D is unclear. Trimming left V 4 bases short and J 1 base short, with 17 bases between. Per the germline V gene, CDR1 is MGHRA and CDR2 is YSYEKL. CDR3 length equals 17 residues. CDR3 sequence: CASSPRPPPVSYNEQFF. The CDR3 nucleotides read TGCGCCAGCAGCCCCCGTCCCCCCCCCGTTTCCTACAATGAGCAGTTCTTC.

The chain couples TRBV9 to TRBJ2-1; 8 bases match TRBD2. Per germline, CDR1 SGDLS and CDR2 YYNGEE. The CDR3 covers 18 residues. V lost 7 bases to trimming and J lost 0 bases; unmatched junction nucleotides: 15. Here the CDR3 reads CASSEGLAGESSYNEQFF. As DNA, the CDR3 is TGTGCCAGCTCCGAGGGGCTAGCGGGTGAGAGCTCCTACAATGAGCAGTTCTTC. Drawing the rest from reference TRBV9 and TRBJ2-1, the complete variable domain is DSGVTQTPKHLITATGQRVTLRCSPRSGDLSVYWYQQSLDQGLQFLIQYYNGEERAKGNILERFSAQQFPDLHSELNLSSLELGDSALYFCASSEGLAGESSYNEQFFGPGTRLTVL.

V and J are TRBV27 and TRBJ2-3; 13 bases match TRBD2. Germline V gene lookup returns CDR1 MNHEY and CDR2 SMNVEV (reference sequence). The CDR3 extends over 18 amino acids. After removal of 2 bases from V and 4 bases from J, the junction contained 9 bases not matched to a gene. The CDR3: CASSLRFGLAGEADTQYF. The CDR3 DNA is TGTGCCAGCAGTTTACGGTTCGGACTAGCGGGGGAAGCAGATACGCAGTATTTT.

The CDR3 DNA is TGTGCCAGCAGTTACGGGACCAGCTCCTACGAGCAGTACTTC. Its protein product is CASSYGTSSYEQYF. V usage is TRBV6-5 and J usage is TRBJ2-7; either TRBD1 or TRBD2 may supply D (5 bases each). Trimming left V 2 bases short and J 0 bases short, with 8 bases between. Germline V gene sequence: CDR1 MNHEY, CDR2 SVGAGI. The CDR3 runs 14 residues.

The sample holds a few counts of this clone. The rearrangement links TRBV30 to TRBJ2-3; TRBD2 might be the D (5 bases). Germline CDR1 and CDR2: GTSNPN and SVGIG (reference sequence). The V end was cut by 5 bases, the J end by 6 bases, with 6 bases between. This CDR3 spans 10 amino acids. In DNA, the CDR3 is TGTGCCTGGGGACTGGATACGCAGTATTTT. This gives the protein CAWGLDTQYF.

This chain connects TRBV10-1 to TRBJ2-5; D remains unclear. Germline CDR1 and CDR2: WNHNN and SYGVQD (reference sequence). The V gene lost 3 bases and the J gene lost 5 bases, with 4 bases spanning the gap. The CDR3 runs 11 residues. The CDR3 DNA follows: TGCGCCAGCAGTGAAGGGGAGACCCAGTACTTC. Its translation: CASSEGETQYF.

V and J are TRBV18 and TRBJ1-1; possibly TRBD1 for D (5 bases). Trimming removed 3 bases at V and 1 base at J, with 12 bases between. CDR3 length: 15 amino acids. The germline V gene encodes CDR1 KGHSH and CDR2 LQKENI. CDR3 sequence (DNA): TGTGCCAGCTCACCCGCTGAGGGGAAGAACACTGAAGCTTTCTTT. Protein sequence: CASSPAEGKNTEAFF.

The chain joins TRBV29-1 to TRBJ1-4; no clear D. The CDR3 consists of 13 residues. V shed 6 bases and J shed 4 bases, with 12 bases lying between them. Germline loops: CDR1 SQVTM, CDR2 ANQGSEA. The CDR3 protein is CSVLNPDNEKLFF. The DNA of the CDR3 is TGCAGCGTCCTTAATCCCGATAATGAAAAACTGTTTTTT.

The CDR3 sequence: CASSPGRDYGYTF. CDR3 in DNA: TGTGCCAGCAGCCCGGGTCGGGACTATGGCTACACCTTC. The chain links TRBV7-2 to TRBJ1-2; D is unresolved. This CDR3 is 13 amino acids long. The germline V gene encodes CDR1 SGHTA and CDR2 FQGNSA. V was clipped by 5 bases and J by 3 bases, with 10 bases between them.

V is TRBV7-6 and J is TRBJ2-7; 8 bases agree with TRBD2. V lost 2 bases to trimming and J lost 0 bases; unmatched junction nucleotides: 9. This CDR3 region has 17 residues. From germline, CDR1 is SGHVS and CDR2 FNYEAQ. CDR3 region: CASSLFSPGGSSYEQYF. For the CDR3, the DNA is TGTGCCAGCAGCTTATTTAGCCCGGGGGGGAGCTCCTACGAGCAGTACTTC.

A few counts support this clone. V usage is TRBV7-2 and J usage is TRBJ1-1; 7 bases agree with TRBD1. The CDR3 is made up of 13 amino acids. The germline gives CDR1 SGHTA, CDR2 FQGNSA. V lost 5 bases to trimming and J lost 0 bases; unmatched junction nucleotides: 0. For the CDR3, the DNA is TGTGCCAGCAGCGGACAGGTGAACACTGAAGCTTTCTTT. Protein product: CASSGQVNTEAFF.

The rearrangement joins TRBV6-5 to TRBJ1-1; the match to TRBD1 covers 10 bases. This CDR3 region has 14 residues. Germline V gene sequence: CDR1 MNHEY, CDR2 SVGAGI. The V gene end was trimmed by 3 bases and the J gene end by 6 bases; junction bases not matched to a gene: 4. In nucleotides, the CDR3 is TGTGCCAGCAGTTATGGGACAGGGGCTTCTGAAGCTTTCTTT. Its translation is CASSYGTGASEAFF.

The chain couples TRBV14 to TRBJ1-6, with D possibly being TRBD1 (6 bases). This CDR3 spans 15 amino acids. Germline V gene data show CDR1 as SGHDN and CDR2 as FVKESK. Trimming removed 0 bases at V and 10 bases at J, with 13 bases between. CDR3 DNA: TGTGCCAGCAGCCAAGATGGCAGGGGAAGGTCACCCCTCCACTTT. Amino acids: CASSQDGRGRSPLHF. The complete variable domain, with remaining parts taken from reference TRBV14 and TRBJ1-6, reads EAGVTQFPSHSVIEKGQTVTLRCDPISGHDNLYWYRRVMGKEIKFLLHFVKESKQDESGMPNNRFLAERTGGTYSTLKVQPAELEDSGVYFCASSQDGRGRSPLHFGNGTRLTVT.

The chain combines TRBV30 with TRBJ2-3, with a weak D call TRBD2 (5 bases). Germline assignment: CDR1 GTSNPN and CDR2 SVGIG (reference sequence). The CDR3 is made up of 14 amino acids. The ends were cut back, 0 bases at V and 1 base at J, with 8 bases in the middle. The CDR3 DNA is TGTGCCTGGAGTGTTGGAGGCCGCACAGATACGCAGTATTTT. Translated: CAWSVGGRTDTQYF.

Here the CDR3 reads CASSRATGRASSPSGNTIYF. For the CDR3, the DNA is TGTGCCAGCAGCCGCGCCACAGGGAGAGCTTCTTCACCCTCTGGAAACACCATATATTTT. V is TRBV14 and J is TRBJ1-3, with a tentative D call TRBD1 (6 bases). Germline assignment: CDR1 SGHDN and CDR2 FVKESK. The V end was cut by 4 bases, the J end by 0 bases, with 25 bases between. The CDR3 sequence is 20 residues long. The entire variable domain, with the rest obtained from reference TRBV14 and TRBJ1-3, is as follows: EAGVTQFPSHSVIEKGQTVTLRCDPISGHDNLYWYRRVMGKEIKFLLHFVKESKQDESGMPNNRFLAERTGGTYSTLKVQPAELEDSGVYFCASSRATGRASSPSGNTIYFGEGSWLTVV.

This sequence joins TRBV7-6 and TRBJ1-6; the D gene is possibly TRBD1 (6 bases). CDR1 and CDR2 from the germline V gene are SGHVS and FNYEAQ. Trimming stripped 5 bases from V and 4 bases from J, with 9 bases between. The CDR3 covers 14 residues. The CDR3 sequence: CASSVQGYNSPLHF. The CDR3 nucleotides read TGTGCCAGCAGCGTACAGGGTTATAATTCACCCCTCCACTTT.